This T cell receptor beta chain was obtained from a study of T cell clonality in common variable immunodeficiency (dated by TCRdb to 2015 to 2017). For sequencing, equivalent amounts of genomic DNA were input from CVID and control samples. For every sample, a 60 bp segment covering the rearranged TCRbeta CDR3 region was amplified and then sequenced. The immunoSEQ assay, a bias-corrected multiplex PCR combined with high-throughput sequencing, was used for TCRbeta amplification. The study's processing was this. Each unique nucleotide sequence was treated as a clone and annotated with V, D and J genes, copy number and frequency. Sequences were labeled productive if in frame, and non-productive if out of frame or containing stop codons. As previously described, clonality was calculated on the basis of Shannon's entropy. The predicted amino acid sequences of productive clones were used to derive the mean CDR3 Kyte-Doolittle hydropathy. Using the R hclust function, scaled V gene usage was clustered hierarchically with Manhattan distance and complete linkage. Sharing of clones by CDR3 amino acid sequence was evaluated by resampling 12 repertoires per group over 100 rounds. The repertoires were searched for 70 published EBV-specific TCRbeta sequences and some 230 published CMV-specific TCRbeta sequences. After two CVID samples that produced fewer than 10,000 sequences were dropped from the analysis, some 41 CVID repertoires remained. Held by TCRdb, this immuneACCESS table contains in-frame sequences only and omits some clones. Under half of the omission traces to an unresolved V gene where checked; the cause of the rest is unknown. V and J calls and clone size are given by that table; D and trimming were obtained from the DNA. This sample shows about 52,000 clones, and none of them turns up only once. The ten largest clones add up to about 1.8% of the sample.

Predominantly Caucasian heritage was noted among both the CVID patients and the healthy controls. From each donor, roughly 5 to 8.5 ml of heparinized peripheral whole blood was collected. Genomic DNA from adults with common variable immune deficiency (CVID) and from healthy adult controls was the source for sequencing TCRbeta CDR3 repertoires. A total of about 22 healthy adult volunteers (approximately 12 female and roughly ten male; age range about 20 to 66 years, mean age approximately 34) were included in the control group. Diluted blood was density-centrifuged over Hypaque 1077 or Ficoll-Paque to isolate peripheral blood mononuclear cells. Genomic DNA was obtained from unsorted mononuclear cells through either Qiagen column purification or a centrifugation-based method. General findings and caveats noted by the study authors: CVID TCRbeta sequences reportedly showed fewer deletions and N-nucleotide insertions and lacked highly modified clones with 13 or more V deletions. The authors noted that sequencing repertoires of T cell subpopulations would be needed to clarify what caused the increased clonality in CVID. Although equal DNA input was used, an average of approximately 82,000 unique sequences per sample was obtained for controls, compared with some 30,000 for CVID samples. Increased TCRbeta clonality was found in CVID subjects compared with healthy controls (t-test p = 0.018), with the increase being most characteristic of about a third of subjects. Fewer TCRbeta clones were shared among CVID subjects than among healthy controls (p < 0.0001). Patient heterogeneity within the CVID cohort put limits on correlating repertoire features with clinical complications.

This clone was counted between two and nine times. It has no known antigen specificity. A read error may account for a junction end that differs from germline. The CDR3 goes on 3 residues after the read ends, and that part is filled in from the germline J gene. The identical CDR3 is also encoded by other nucleotide sequences in the sample. Per the germline V gene, KGHSH is the CDR1 and LQKENI is the CDR2. The CDR3 contains 16 residues, cysteine and phenylalanine counted. Shown are 39 bases from within the CDR3, in frame from base 1. Input material: peripheral blood mononuclear cells. This chain joins TRBV18 to TRBJ1-3; the D gene cannot be named for sure. This sequence originates from a person between 18 and 70 years old in good health. The covered CDR3 bases are TGTGCCAGCTCACCGACGAACAGCCACTCTGGAAACACG. Translation gives CASSPTNSHSGNT. In full, the CDR3 is CASSPTNSHSGNTIYF. With the portions outside the CDR3 filled from the reference TRBV18 and TRBJ1-3 genes, the complete variable region becomes NAGVMQNPRHLVRRRGQEARLRCSPMKGHSHVYWYRQLPEEGLKFMVYLQKENIIDESGMPKERFSAEFPKEGPSILRIQQVVRGDSAAYFCASSPTNSHSGNTIYFGEGSWLTVV.